This T cell receptor beta chain came from a study of OX40 agonist ivuxolimab in advanced cancers. Study-wide context: At doses from 0.01 to 10 mg/kg, patients were given intravenous ivuxolimab every 2 weeks.

The repertoire was sequenced with immunoSEQ multiplex PCR; TCRdb's copy has only in-frame clones and lacks some. The sample carries approximately 100,000 clones, approximately 86% recorded once. The sample in question was CD4+ or CD8+ T cells sorted from blood, obtained in a trial of the OX40 agonist ivuxolimab. The receptor was derived from an adult with an advanced solid tumor such as melanoma, head and neck, liver or kidney cancer.

The CDR3 coding sequence is TGTGCCAGCAGTGAGCCGGGACAAAGGACTAGCGGCGACAATGAGCAGTTCTTC. Protein sequence: CASSEPGQRTSGDNEQFF. This chain connects TRBV2 to TRBJ2-1; 10 positions match TRBD2. The CDR3 loop spans 18 amino acids. Germline V gene lookup returns CDR1 SNHLY and CDR2 FYNNEI. Trimming at V came to 3 bases and at J to 5 bases, leaving 13 bases not matched to a gene.